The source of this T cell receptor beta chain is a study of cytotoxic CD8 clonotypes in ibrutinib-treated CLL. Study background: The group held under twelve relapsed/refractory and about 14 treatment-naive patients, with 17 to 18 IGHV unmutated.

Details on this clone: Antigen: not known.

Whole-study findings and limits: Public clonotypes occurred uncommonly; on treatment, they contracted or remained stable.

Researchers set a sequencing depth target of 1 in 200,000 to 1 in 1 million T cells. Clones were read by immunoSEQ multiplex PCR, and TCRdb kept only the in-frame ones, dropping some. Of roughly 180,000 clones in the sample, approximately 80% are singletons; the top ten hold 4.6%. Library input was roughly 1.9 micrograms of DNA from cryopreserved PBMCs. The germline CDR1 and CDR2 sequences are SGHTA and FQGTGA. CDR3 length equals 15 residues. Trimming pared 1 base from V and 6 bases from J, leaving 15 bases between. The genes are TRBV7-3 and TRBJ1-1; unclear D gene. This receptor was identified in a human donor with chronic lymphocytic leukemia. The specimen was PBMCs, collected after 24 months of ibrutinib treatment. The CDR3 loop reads CASSLIGLSSAEAFF. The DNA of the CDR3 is TGTGCCAGCAGCTTAATAGGTCTATCAAGCGCTGAAGCTTTCTTT.